The entry that follows covers one T cell receptor beta chain sequence. This sample includes further DNA sequences coding for the same CDR3. The sample originates from a study of shared clonotypes between healthy human individuals. Repertoires were generated with immunoSEQ multiplex PCR, while TCRdb's copy carries only in-frame clones and drops some. The repertoire holds just over 2,000,000 clones, with roughly 96% as singletons. With 4 bases removed from V and 5 bases from J, the gap between germline ends came to 5 bases. Germline V gene sequence: CDR1 SEHNR, CDR2 FQNEAQ (reference sequence). The CDR3 totals 11 residues.

This sequence originates from a man between 18 and 35 years old in good health. Specimen: naive CD4+ T cells sorted from blood. Subset given: CD45RA+ positively selected. The chain combines TRBV7-9 with TRBJ2-5, with unresolved D. CDR3 DNA: TGTGCCAGCAGCTCTGGGGAGACCCAGTACTTC. Its protein is CASSSGETQYF.